This paragraph reports one T cell receptor (beta chain). Its matching antigen is unknown. The entry originates in a study of shared clonotypes between healthy human individuals. Study-level findings and limits: It was observed that 5% to 6% of naive CD4 clonotypes were shared across a few donors. Only blood underwent sampling, and tissue repertoires likely differ. Estimated clonotype richness was generally higher in naive than memory subsets.

Clones were read by immunoSEQ multiplex PCR, and TCRdb kept only the in-frame ones, dropping some. The table shows fewer than 400,000 clones, with under 80% occurring only once. This receptor was identified in a man aged 25-45 years in good health. The sequencing sample was made of memory CD4+ T cells sorted from blood. The subset here: CD45RA-negative fraction.

CDR3 nucleotide sequence: TGTGCCAGCAGCCCCGGGACATTTGGGCAGTACTTC. It encodes CASSPGTFGQYF. The chain recombines TRBV6-5 with TRBJ2-7, with a possible D match to TRBD1 (6 bases). The CDR3 sequence is 12 residues long. The germline V gene has CDR1 MNHEY and CDR2 SVGAGI. The V and J ends lost 6 bases and 9 bases respectively, with 15 bases between them.